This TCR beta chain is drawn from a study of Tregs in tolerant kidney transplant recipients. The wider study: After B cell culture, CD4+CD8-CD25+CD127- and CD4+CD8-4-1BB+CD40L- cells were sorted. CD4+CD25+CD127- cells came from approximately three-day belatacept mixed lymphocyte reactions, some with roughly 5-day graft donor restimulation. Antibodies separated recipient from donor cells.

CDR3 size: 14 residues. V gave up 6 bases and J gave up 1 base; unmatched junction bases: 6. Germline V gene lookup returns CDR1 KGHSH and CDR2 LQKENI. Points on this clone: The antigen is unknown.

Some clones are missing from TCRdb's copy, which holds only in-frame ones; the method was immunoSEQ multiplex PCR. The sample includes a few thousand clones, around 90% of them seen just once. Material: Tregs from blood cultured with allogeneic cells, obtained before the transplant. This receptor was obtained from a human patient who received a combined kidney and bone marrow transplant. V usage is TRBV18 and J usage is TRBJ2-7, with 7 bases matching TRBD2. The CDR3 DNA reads TGTGCCAGCTCCGGTGGTAGCGGGTCCTACGAGCAGTACTTC. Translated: CASSGGSGSYEQYF.